The T cell receptor (beta chain) described here comes from a study of regulatory T cells in long-lasting Graves disease. There are many counts of this clonotype. Its antigen is unknown. The CDR3 consists of 15 residues. V was cut by 6 bases and J by 1 base, with 16 bases left in between. Construction of TCR beta libraries relied on iRepertoire HTBI primers and on Arm-PCR targeting CDR3 regions. TCRdb reprocessed the multiplex PCR reads via MiXCR and lists one record per CDR3 protein. The sample has 650,000 to 850,000 distinct CDR3 sequences, roughly 30% seen once. The sample's time point: persistent/refractory GD, antithyroid drugs over 5 years with positive TRAb. PBMCs were the source of the RNA used for TCR sequencing. Points from the study as a whole: Persistent Graves' patients showed reduced TCR diversity versus newly diagnosed patients.

The sample here was peripheral blood mononuclear cells (PBMCs), taken when the disease was refractory, from a patient treated with antithyroid drugs. The receptor was derived from a female donor with Graves disease. J is TRBJ2-7 and V is TRBV12-3 or TRBV12-4, with D tentatively TRBD2 (5 bases). Written as DNA, the CDR3 is TGTGCCAGCAGCCGGGGAACTCTGCAATCCTACGAGCAGTACTTC. It yields the protein CASSRGTLQSYEQYF.